This T cell receptor beta chain was captured in a study of blood T cell repertoires in COVID-19. At the level of the study: The United States, Italy and Spain supplied acute and convalescent COVID-19 samples. The cDNA or gDNA used as material had been derived from T cells, B-cell-depleted T cells, or PBMCs.

In the authors' methods: Amplification from reference gene primers served as the basis for estimated nucleated cell counts. The data were produced by immunoSEQ multiplex PCR, yet TCRdb's version contains in-frame clones alone and is incomplete. Clone size and the V and J calls come from that table; the DNA yielded D and trimming. The table lists around 220,000 clones, approximately 79% of them singletons. V was clipped by 5 bases and J by 0 bases; unmatched bases: 7. Germline V gene data show CDR1 as SGHRS and CDR2 as YFSETQ. This CDR3 contains 15 residues. The sequencing input was peripheral blood. The chain couples TRBV5-1 to TRBJ2-7, with 8 bases matching TRBD1. The receptor was derived from an elderly woman with active or convalescent COVID-19. The CDR3 DNA follows: TGCGCCAGCAGTCCCGGGACAGGTAGCTCCTACGAGCAGTACTTC. It specifies CASSPGTGSSYEQYF.